This entry lists 15 T cell receptor beta chains sequenced from one sample in a study of identical twins. TCRdb processed the 5' RACE reads anew with MiXCR; each CDR3 protein has one entry. The data hold some 1,600,000 distinct CDR3 sequences, with 32% observed a single time. The specimen was cord blood. Receptor source: a newborn girl in good health.

The chain carries TRBV13 and TRBJ1-4; 9 nucleotides match TRBD1. The CDR3 extends over 15 amino acids. Germline V gives CDR1 PRHDT, CDR2 FYEKMQ (reference sequence). The ends lost 5 bases at V and 8 bases at J; junction bases unmatched: 9. This chain's CDR3 is CASSTDGTGPEKLFF. CDR3 DNA sequence: TGTGCCAGCAGCACGGACGGGACAGGGCCCGAAAAACTGTTTTTT.

A few counts support this clonotype. This CDR3 is CASSLVRGVVYEQYF. DNA for the CDR3: TGCGCCAGCAGCTTGGTAAGGGGGGTCGTCTACGAGCAGTACTTC. The chain carries TRBV5-1 and TRBJ2-5; D might be TRBD1 or TRBD2, each matching 6 bases. The DNA end is more similar to TRBJ2-7, so the J call may be wrong. Germline loops: CDR1 SGHRS, CDR2 YFSETQ. The CDR3 sequence is 15 residues long.

Worth noting for this clonotype: Possible read error: a much larger clone is one base away. V and J are TRBV12-3 or TRBV12-4 and TRBJ2-3; TRBD2 aligns across 9 bases. The CDR3 runs 15 residues. The CDR3 spells CASRRLAEGTDMQYF. CDR3 bases: TGTGCCAGCAGGAGACTAGCGGAGGGCACAGATATGCAGTATTTT.

The chain recombines TRBV5-1 with TRBJ2-5, with D perhaps matching TRBD1 (6 bases). CDR1 and CDR2 (germline): SGHRS, YFSETQ. The CDR3 spans 15 residues. Deletions cut 3 bases from V and 5 bases from J, with 17 bases between. CDR3 amino acids: CASSWAGDPLETQYF. The CDR3 region has the DNA TGCGCCAGCAGCTGGGCAGGGGACCCCCTGGAGACCCAGTACTTC.

The V call is TRBV4-1, the J call TRBJ2-1; 16 nucleotides align to TRBD2. The CDR3 consists of 19 residues. With 6 bases clipped from V and 0 bases from J, the junction kept 8 bases outside the gene matches. Germline assignment: CDR1 MGHRA and CDR2 YSYEKL. The CDR3 sequence: CASRRPGLAGGSSYNEQFF. In DNA, the CDR3 is TGCGCCAGCAGGCGTCCGGGACTAGCGGGGGGGAGCTCCTACAATGAGCAGTTCTTC.

The chain couples TRBV12-3 or TRBV12-4 to TRBJ2-1; TRBD2 aligns across 9 bases. The CDR3 is 16 residues long. The junction had 9 bases not matched to a gene; V was cut back by 3 bases and J by 6 bases. CDR3 bases: TGTGCCAGCAGTTTTAAGCGGGGGGACATCCTCAATGAGCAGTTCTTC. Residues: CASSFKRGDILNEQFF.

A few counts support this clonotype. Here the CDR3 DNA reads TGTGCCGCTACTAGCGGGAGACACAATGAGCAGTTCTTC. This codes for CAATSGRHNEQFF. V is TRBV15 and J is TRBJ2-1; TRBD2 matches 11 bases. This CDR3 comprises 13 residues. Trimming removed 11 bases from V and 5 bases from J; junction bases left unmatched: 5. Germline CDR1 reads LNHNV; CDR2 reads YYDKDF (reference sequence).

The chain joins TRBV18 to TRBJ2-3, with 11 bases aligning to TRBD2. CDR1 KGHSH and CDR2 LQKENI come from the germline V gene. The CDR3 is made up of 14 amino acids. With 2 bases clipped from V and 10 bases from J, the junction kept 5 bases outside the gene matches. The CDR3 DNA sequence: TGTGCCAGCTCACCAACCGGGACTAGCGGTGCGCAGTATTTT. Translating gives CASSPTGTSGAQYF.

The rearrangement uses TRBV7-2 and TRBJ2-5; D not resolved. The CDR3 runs to 13 residues. Trimming stripped 1 base from V and 6 bases from J, with 9 bases between. The germline gives CDR1 SGHTA, CDR2 FQGNSA. The CDR3 here is CASSLDPIQTQYF. The DNA of the CDR3 is TGTGCCAGCAGCTTAGATCCCATCCAGACCCAGTACTTC.

This clonotype was picked up many times. The CDR3 bases are TGTGCCAGCAGCCAGGTCAATCCCCACGAGCAGTACTTC. Amino acid sequence: CASSQVNPHEQYF. V is TRBV13 and J is TRBJ2-7, with D uncertain. Deletions cut 5 bases from V and 5 bases from J, with 13 bases between. The CDR3 sequence is 13 residues long. In germline, CDR1 is PRHDT, CDR2 FYEKMQ (reference sequence).

J is TRBJ1-1 and V is TRBV28, with D uncertain. CDR1 and CDR2 (germline): MDHEN, SYDVKM. The CDR3 sequence is 12 residues long. Trimming pared 2 bases from V and 5 bases from J, leaving 6 bases between. CDR3 amino acids: CASSLKETEAFF. DNA for the CDR3: TGTGCCAGCAGTTTAAAAGAAACTGAAGCTTTCTTT.

This clonotype was counted between two and nine times. The rearrangement links TRBV4-1 to TRBJ2-4; TRBD2 is a possible D gene (6 bases). The J call may be wrong; the DNA end is better matched by TRBJ2-7. This CDR3 has 14 amino acids. The germline V gene encodes CDR1 MGHRA and CDR2 YSYEKL. The CDR3 loop is CASSQPGSTYEQYF. The DNA of the CDR3 is TGCGCCAGCAGCCAACCCGGGAGTACTTACGAGCAGTACTTC.

The rearrangement links TRBV6-6 to TRBJ2-5, with 9 nucleotides matching TRBD1. The CDR3 spans 15 residues. The germline CDR1 and CDR2 sequences are MNHNY and SVGAGI (reference sequence). With 10 bases clipped from V and 4 bases from J, the junction kept 13 bases outside the gene matches. CDR3 residues: CATQQGALSVETQYF. The DNA of the CDR3 is TGTGCCACCCAACAGGGGGCCCTTTCCGTAGAGACCCAGTACTTC.

The rearrangement joins TRBV28 to TRBJ2-1; TRBD2 agrees at 10 bases. Germline assignment: CDR1 MDHEN and CDR2 SYDVKM. The CDR3 has 16 amino acids. V was clipped by 3 bases and J by 3 bases; unmatched bases: 5. The CDR3 region has the DNA TGTGCCAGCAGTTTTGGCGGGACTAGCGTCTACAATGAGCAGTTCTTC. Translating it yields CASSFGGTSVYNEQFF. The full variable domain, with the rest looked up from reference TRBV28 and TRBJ2-1, is DVKVTQSSRYLVKRTGEKVFLECVQDMDHENMFWYRQDPGLGLRLIYFSYDVKMKEKGDIPEGYSVSREKKERFSLILESASTNQTSMYLCASSFGGTSVYNEQFFGPGTRLTVL.

V and J are TRBV4-2 and TRBJ1-3; D possibly corresponds to TRBD1 (6 bases). CDR1 LGHNA and CDR2 YNFKEQ come from the germline V gene. Between the trimmed V and J ends, which lost 0 bases and 4 bases, there was a span of 10 bases. The CDR3 runs to 15 residues. CDR3 DNA: TGTGCCAGCAGCCAAGATACAGGGTTAGGAAACACCATATATTTT. This codes for CASSQDTGLGNTIYF.